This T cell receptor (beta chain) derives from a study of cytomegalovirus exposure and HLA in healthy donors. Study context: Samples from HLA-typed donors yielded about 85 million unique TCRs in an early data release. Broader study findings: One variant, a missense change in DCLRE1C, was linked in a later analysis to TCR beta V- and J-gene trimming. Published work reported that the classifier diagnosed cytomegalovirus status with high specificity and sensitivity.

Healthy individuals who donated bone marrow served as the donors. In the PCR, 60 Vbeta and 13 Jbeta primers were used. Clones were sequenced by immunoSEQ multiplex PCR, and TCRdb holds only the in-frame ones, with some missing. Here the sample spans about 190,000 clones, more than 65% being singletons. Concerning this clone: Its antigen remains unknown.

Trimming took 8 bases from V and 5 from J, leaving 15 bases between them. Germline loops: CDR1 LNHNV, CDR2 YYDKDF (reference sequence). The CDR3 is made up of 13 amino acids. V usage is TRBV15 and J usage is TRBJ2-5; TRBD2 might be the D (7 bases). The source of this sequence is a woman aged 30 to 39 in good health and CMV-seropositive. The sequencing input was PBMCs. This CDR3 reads CATRGGGQETQYF. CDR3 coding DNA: TGTGCCACCCGGGGAGGGGGGCAGGAGACCCAGTACTTC. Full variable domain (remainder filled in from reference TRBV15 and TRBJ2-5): DAMVIQNPRYQVTQFGKPVTLSCSQTLNHNVMYWYQQKSSQAPKLLFHYYDKDFNNEADTPDNFQSRRPNTSFCFLDIRSPGLGDTAMYLCATRGGGQETQYFGPGTRLLVL.